These 29 T cell receptor beta chains were sequenced from one sample in a study of blood T cell repertoires in COVID-19. The assay was immunoSEQ multiplex PCR, and TCRdb's table has in-frame clones only and misses some. The sample has roughly 250,000 clones; approximately 85% are singletons. Input material: PBMCs or T cells enriched from blood (not recorded which). The receptors stem from a woman in her forties or fifties who had recovered from COVID-19.

The V call is TRBV19, the J call TRBJ2-2; no clear D. This CDR3 spans 15 amino acids. V lost 3 bases, J lost 0 bases, and 8 bases lay in between. CDR1 and CDR2 from the germline V gene are LNHDA and SQIVND (reference sequence). The CDR3 region is CASSMQASNTGELFF. As DNA, the CDR3 is TGTGCCAGTAGTATGCAAGCGTCGAACACCGGGGAGCTGTTTTTT.

The chain combines TRBV28 with TRBJ2-1; a weak D match, TRBD2 (5 bases). V gave up 6 bases and J gave up 9 bases, with 18 bases separating them. Germline assignment: CDR1 MDHEN and CDR2 SYDVKM. This CDR3 is 14 amino acids long. The CDR3: CASSNSVGIGEQFF. The CDR3 bases are TGTGCCAGCAGCAATAGCGTGGGGATAGGTGAGCAGTTCTTC.

The chain recombines TRBV28 with TRBJ1-1, with TRBD1 identical over 9 bases. Germline trimming cut 2 bases from V and 5 bases from J; bases unmatched to any gene: 12. The V gene's germline CDR1 is MDHEN and CDR2 SYDVKM. The CDR3 extends over 17 amino acids. The CDR3 DNA sequence: TGTGCCAGCAGTTTACAAGCAGAACAGGGGGCGTGGACTGAAGCTTTCTTT. Amino acid sequence: CASSLQAEQGAWTEAFF.

This sequence joins TRBV27 and TRBJ2-1, with D possibly matching TRBD1 (5 bases). The CDR3 is made up of 15 amino acids. V was clipped by 3 bases and J by 1 base, with 10 bases between them. From germline, CDR1 is MNHEY and CDR2 SMNVEV (reference sequence). This chain's CDR3 is CASSFLGASYNEQFF. Here the CDR3 DNA reads TGTGCCAGCAGTTTCCTAGGGGCGTCCTACAATGAGCAGTTCTTC.

As DNA, the CDR3 is TGTGCCAGCAGTTTAAAGGGACTAGCGGGATGGTCCAATACGCAGTATTTT. It yields the protein CASSLKGLAGWSNTQYF. This chain connects TRBV27 to TRBJ2-3, with 13 nucleotides matching TRBD2. Trimming removed 2 bases from V and 7 bases from J; junction bases left unmatched: 9. CDR1 and CDR2 from the germline V gene are MNHEY and SMNVEV (reference sequence). The CDR3 loop spans 17 amino acids.

This sequence joins TRBV7-9 and TRBJ1-1; D call uncertain. V was cut by 1 base and J by 7 bases, with 19 bases left in between. The CDR3 consists of 16 residues. Germline loops: CDR1 SEHNR, CDR2 FQNEAQ (reference sequence). Here the CDR3 reads CASSLGERVTTFEAFF. CDR3 bases: TGTGCCAGCAGCTTAGGGGAGCGGGTCACCACCTTTGAAGCTTTCTTT.

V and J are TRBV28 and TRBJ1-1, with D possibly TRBD1 on 5 matching bases. CDR1 and CDR2 from the germline V gene are MDHEN and SYDVKM. V lost 2 bases and J 3 bases, leaving 19 bases between the germline ends. CDR3 length equals 17 residues. The CDR3 DNA is TGTGCCAGCAGTTTAGGCCCCTGGGGGGGTTCATACACTGAAGCTTTCTTT. Translation: CASSLGPWGGSYTEAFF. Full variable domain (remainder filled in from reference TRBV28 and TRBJ1-1): DVKVTQSSRYLVKRTGEKVFLECVQDMDHENMFWYRQDPGLGLRLIYFSYDVKMKEKGDIPEGYSVSREKKERFSLILESASTNQTSMYLCASSLGPWGGSYTEAFFGQGTRLTVV.

The chain is built from TRBV10-3 and TRBJ2-3; 11 bases are shared with TRBD2. The CDR3 length is 17 residues. V lost 7 bases, J lost 3 bases, and 12 bases stayed unmatched. Germline values: CDR1 ENHRY, CDR2 SYGVKD. The CDR3 here is CAIKGGLAGGGTDTQYF. The CDR3 coding sequence is TGTGCCATCAAAGGGGGGCTAGCGGGAGGAGGGACAGATACGCAGTATTTT.

V is TRBV24-1 and J is TRBJ2-2; 7 bases match TRBD2. CDR1 and CDR2 from the germline V gene are KGHDR and SFDVKD. V lost 0 bases and J lost 5; bases outside the gene matches: 11. The CDR3 totals 18 residues. The CDR3 protein is CATSDLGLGGSGTGELFF. CDR3 in DNA: TGTGCCACCAGTGATTTGGGATTGGGCGGGAGCGGTACCGGGGAGCTGTTTTTT.

The chain combines TRBV5-6 with TRBJ2-7; 8 bases match TRBD1. The germline V gene encodes CDR1 SGHDT and CDR2 YYEEEE. The V segment lost 0 bases and the J segment 6 bases; nucleotides outside the gene matches: 5. CDR3 length: 14 amino acids. CDR3 region: CASSLGRGHSEQYF. CDR3 nucleotides: TGTGCCAGCAGCTTGGGCAGGGGGCATTCCGAGCAGTACTTC.

This rearrangement joins TRBV7-6 to TRBJ2-7, with TRBD2 identical over 15 bases. Germline loops: CDR1 SGHVS, CDR2 FNYEAQ. Trimming at V came to 8 bases and at J to 3 bases, leaving 11 bases not matched to a gene. The length of the CDR3 is 17 residues. The CDR3 DNA follows: TGTGCCAGCCCACGGACTAGCGGGAGGGCGAGGAACTACGAGCAGTACTTC. Translation: CASPRTSGRARNYEQYF.

The chain combines TRBV28 with TRBJ2-5; 7 nucleotides agree with TRBD2. Germline V gene sequence: CDR1 MDHEN, CDR2 SYDVKM. J gave up 1 base and V 7 bases, and 15 bases lay outside the gene matches. The CDR3 is 17 amino acids. DNA of the CDR3: TGTGCCAGCACTACTAGCGCAGCTCGAACTTTCCAAGAGACCCAGTACTTC. Translated: CASTTSAARTFQETQYF.

This clone was counted a few times. This chain joins TRBV29-1 and TRBJ2-7; TRBD2 might be the D (6 bases). Germline V CDR1 and CDR2: SQVTM, ANQGSEA. V dropped 4 bases and J dropped 5 bases, with 9 bases sitting between them. The CDR3 covers 11 residues. The CDR3 DNA reads as TGCAGCGTTGTAGGAGGGAACGAGCAGTACTTC. Translated, it gives CSVVGGNEQYF.

The chain employs TRBV2 and TRBJ1-4; possibly TRBD1 for D (6 bases). CDR1 is SNHLY, CDR2 FYNNEI, per germline. The CDR3 is 15 amino acids. V was trimmed by 7 bases and J by 7 bases, leaving 19 bases between them. The CDR3 loop is CASNHRGGASEKLFF. The CDR3 DNA follows: TGTGCCAGCAACCACCGGGGGGGGGCCAGTGAAAAACTGTTTTTT.

This clone was counted once. The chain combines TRBV11-2 with TRBJ2-5, with D perhaps TRBD2 (5 bases). Germline CDR1 reads SGHAT; CDR2 reads FQNNGV. The germline V and J ends were trimmed by 5 bases and 5 bases, with 6 bases remaining between them. The CDR3 is 11 residues long. As DNA, the CDR3 is TGTGCCAGCAGCCGAGGGGAGACCCAGTACTTC. It translates to CASSRGETQYF.

This rearrangement joins TRBV2 to TRBJ1-5, with 7 positions matching TRBD1. Trimming cost V 7 bases and J 4 bases; bases outside gene matches: 4. Per the germline V gene, CDR1 is SNHLY and CDR2 is FYNNEI. The CDR3 totals 13 residues. The CDR3 loop reads CASKGQLNQPQHF. The CDR3 DNA reads TGTGCCAGCAAGGGACAGCTAAATCAGCCCCAGCATTTT.

This clone was recorded many times. DNA for the CDR3: TGTGCCAGCAGAAACCCCTTACTTAGCGGGAGGGTAGTCTACGAGCAGTACTTC. The encoded protein is CASRNPLLSGRVVYEQYF. The chain uses TRBV27 and TRBJ2-7; 11 bases agree with TRBD2. The CDR3 sequence is 18 residues long. The V and J ends lost 6 bases and 3 bases, in that order; junction bases with no gene match: 16. Germline lookup yields CDR1 MNHEY and CDR2 SMNVEV (reference sequence).

The rearrangement uses TRBV27 and TRBJ1-2, with 9 bases aligning to TRBD1. The CDR3 is 16 residues long. The V segment lost 7 bases and the J segment 3 bases; nucleotides outside the gene matches: 12. CDR1 and CDR2 (germline): MNHEY, SMNVEV (reference sequence). The CDR3 nucleotides are TGTGCCAGCACCCCCCGAGGGACAGGGTCAGACTATGGCTACACCTTC. It codes for CASTPRGTGSDYGYTF.

The rearrangement links TRBV12-3 or TRBV12-4 to TRBJ2-1, with a weak D call TRBD1 (5 bases). With 8 bases removed from V and 7 bases from J, the gap between germline ends came to 9 bases. This CDR3 has 11 amino acids. CDR3 loop: CASVGRNEQFF. As DNA, the CDR3 is TGTGCCAGCGTGGGGCGGAATGAGCAGTTCTTC.

This clone appeared once. The chain links TRBV5-8 to TRBJ1-5, with 9 bases lining up with TRBD1. J was trimmed by 6 bases and V by 2 bases; bases with no gene match: 12. The V gene's germline CDR1 is SGHTS and CDR2 YDEGEE. CDR3 length: 17 amino acids. CDR3 residues: CASSFGTGLWESQPQHF. The CDR3 region has the DNA TGTGCCAGCAGCTTCGGGACAGGGTTATGGGAAAGTCAGCCCCAGCATTTT.

The chain has TRBV2 and TRBJ2-2, with no clear D. The CDR3 loop spans 16 amino acids. The germline CDR1 and CDR2 sequences are SNHLY and FYNNEI. Trimming cost V 11 bases and J 7 bases, with 26 bases left between them. The CDR3 sequence: CAGSRVPTDSGGELFF. The CDR3 DNA reads as TGTGCCGGATCCCGGGTCCCGACCGACTCGGGCGGGGAGCTGTTTTTT. Together with reference TRBV2 and TRBJ2-2, the CDR3 gives the full variable domain: EPEVTQTPSHQVTQMGQEVILRCVPISNHLYFYWYRQILGQKVEFLVSFYNNEISEKSEIFDDQFSVERPDGSNFTLKIRSTKLEDSAMYFCAGSRVPTDSGGELFFGEGSRLTVL.

The genes are TRBV10-3 and TRBJ1-5, with TRBD1 matching 8 bases. Germline trimming cut 6 bases from V and 4 bases from J; bases unmatched to any gene: 5. The CDR3 consists of 14 residues. Germline values: CDR1 ENHRY, CDR2 SYGVKD. In DNA, the CDR3 is TGTGCCATCAGCTGGGACAGGCAAAATCAGCCCCAGCATTTT. The encoded protein is CAISWDRQNQPQHF.

The chain couples TRBV29-1 to TRBJ1-2; D ambiguous. The CDR3 runs to 10 residues. Trimming stripped 4 bases from V and 7 bases from J, with 7 bases between. Germline V gene data show CDR1 as SQVTM and CDR2 as ANQGSEA. CDR3 in amino acids: CSVGESGYTF. The CDR3 bases are TGCAGCGTTGGTGAGAGTGGCTACACCTTC.

This sequence joins TRBV10-3 and TRBJ1-2; 9 bases align to TRBD1. The CDR3 is 19 amino acids. V dropped 0 bases and J dropped 3; count of bases not matched to a gene: 14. Germline CDR1 reads ENHRY; CDR2 reads SYGVKD. The CDR3 loop reads CAISESTQGQGQGDYGYTF. The CDR3 bases are TGTGCCATCAGTGAGTCGACTCAAGGCCAGGGACAGGGAGACTATGGCTACACCTTC.

J is TRBJ1-3 and V is TRBV2; the match to TRBD1 covers 7 bases. With V trimmed by 6 bases and J by 0 bases, 8 bases remained unmatched. The CDR3 sequence is 16 residues long. Looked up from germline, CDR1 is SNHLY and CDR2 is FYNNEI. The CDR3 DNA reads as TGTGCCAGCAGGGGGACAGTCCTCTCCTCTGGAAACACCATATATTTT. Protein product: CASRGTVLSSGNTIYF.

This clone appeared a few times. This sequence joins TRBV28 and TRBJ2-7; 12 nucleotides align to TRBD2. The germline V gene encodes CDR1 MDHEN and CDR2 SYDVKM. V dropped 3 bases and J dropped 4; count of bases not matched to a gene: 1. CDR3 size: 14 residues. In nucleotides, the CDR3 is TGTGCCAGCAGTTTTACTAGCGGGAGGTACGAGCAGTACTTC. Translation gives CASSFTSGRYEQYF.

The chain carries TRBV6-5 and TRBJ2-7, with 8 bases that match TRBD1. The germline gives CDR1 MNHEY, CDR2 SVGAGI. CDR3 length: 14 residues. Losses at the gene ends were 8 bases for V and 1 base for J; bases not matched to a gene: 7. DNA for the CDR3: TGTGCCAGCCATACGGGACAGGCTTCCTACGAGCAGTACTTC. Its protein product is CASHTGQASYEQYF.

The chain couples TRBV28 to TRBJ2-7; D is unclear. With 6 bases removed from V and 5 bases from J, the gap between germline ends came to 20 bases. The CDR3 has 15 amino acids. Germline CDR1 is MDHEN and CDR2 is SYDVKM. The CDR3 region is CASSDPVEKSDEQYF. Written as DNA, the CDR3 is TGTGCCAGCAGCGATCCCGTAGAGAAATCCGACGAGCAGTACTTC.

This clone was seen a handful of times. This chain joins TRBV7-8 and TRBJ2-2; 10 bases fit TRBD2. Per germline, CDR1 SGHVS and CDR2 FQNEAQ. The trim removed 5 bases at V and 5 bases at J, leaving 2 bases unmatched. There are 14 residues in the CDR3. The CDR3 protein is CASSTSGVTGELFF. CDR3 nucleotides: TGTGCCAGCAGCACTAGCGGGGTGACCGGGGAGCTGTTTTTT.